One sample yielded the 27 T cell receptor beta chains listed below, sequenced in a study of T cell repertoires in cytomegalovirus infection. TCRdb re-derived calls from the reads in MiXCR, one entry per CDR3 protein. The sample lists around 140,000 distinct CDR3 sequences; about 6.3% were seen once. Sequenced material: PBMCs. These receptors were taken from a human donor in good health (CMV status not recorded). Some clones in this sample may be carry-over from other donors' samples.

This clonotype was seen repeatedly, ten times or more. The chain uses TRBV7-2 and TRBJ1-2; weak D call: TRBD1 (6 bases). The CDR3 is 14 amino acids. V was shortened by 5 bases and J by 1 base, with 11 bases between the two germline ends. From germline, CDR1 is SGHTA and CDR2 FQGNSA. The CDR3 is CASSPYRVNYGYTF. CDR3 DNA: TGTGCCAGCAGCCCCTACAGGGTTAACTATGGCTACACCTTC.

The table lists this clonotype with many counts. This chain uses TRBV6-1 with TRBJ2-3; D is ambiguous. This CDR3 has 14 amino acids. Germline V lookup: CDR1 MNHNS, CDR2 SASEGT. The germline V and J ends were trimmed by 1 base and 2 bases, with 7 bases remaining between them. The CDR3 DNA reads as TGTGCCAGCAGTGAAGGAGGCCTCACAGATACGCAGTATTTT. It translates to CASSEGGLTDTQYF.

Ten or more counts support this clonotype. This chain connects TRBV20-1 to TRBJ2-1; 7 bases map to TRBD1. Per germline, CDR1 DFQATT and CDR2 SNEGSKA (reference sequence). This CDR3 has 12 residues. J gave up 5 bases and V 8 bases, and 6 bases lay outside the gene matches. The CDR3 here is CSTPRGNNEQFF. CDR3 nucleotides: TGCAGTACCCCCAGGGGGAACAATGAGCAGTTCTTC.

This clonotype was observed at least ten times. V usage is TRBV6-1 and J usage is TRBJ1-1; possible D gene TRBD1, 6 bases. Germline values: CDR1 MNHNS, CDR2 SASEGT. V was pared by 3 bases and J by 4 bases, with 18 bases between. This CDR3 comprises 16 residues. CDR3 in DNA: TGTGCCAGCAGTGAGGCCCCCGGGGGGGCGGGCACTGAAGCTTTCTTT. Its translation is CASSEAPGGAGTEAFF.

There are many counts of this clonotype. The J gene is TRBJ1-2, the V gene TRBV19; 9 nucleotides agree with TRBD1. Losses at the gene ends were 5 bases for V and 4 bases for J; bases not matched to a gene: 5. CDR3 length equals 14 residues. Germline CDR1 and CDR2: LNHDA and SQIVND (reference sequence). The CDR3 DNA reads as TGTGCCAGTAGTGGGACAGGGACCACCTATGGCTACACCTTC. It codes for CASSGTGTTYGYTF.

This clonotype was seen at least ten times. This chain links TRBV28 with TRBJ2-6; 8 positions match TRBD1. Looked up from germline, CDR1 is MDHEN and CDR2 is SYDVKM. The CDR3 is 15 amino acids. After removal of 5 bases from V and 1 base from J, the junction contained 1 base not matched to a gene. The CDR3 region is CASSRTGSGANVLTF. The CDR3 coding sequence is TGTGCCAGCAGTAGGACAGGGTCTGGGGCCAACGTCCTGACTTTC. The entire variable domain, with the rest obtained from reference TRBV28 and TRBJ2-6, is as follows: DVKVTQSSRYLVKRTGEKVFLECVQDMDHENMFWYRQDPGLGLRLIYFSYDVKMKEKGDIPEGYSVSREKKERFSLILESASTNQTSMYLCASSRTGSGANVLTFGAGSRLTVL.

In this sample, this clonotype turned up many times. V usage is TRBV5-6 and J usage is TRBJ1-5; 9 bases map to TRBD1. The CDR3 consists of 15 residues. The V gene end was trimmed by 3 bases and the J gene end by 5 bases; junction bases not matched to a gene: 6. The germline V gene encodes CDR1 SGHDT and CDR2 YYEEEE. The CDR3 region is CASSSGQGGDQPQHF. CDR3 DNA sequence: TGTGCCAGCAGCTCGGGACAGGGAGGCGATCAGCCCCAGCATTTT.

The chain has TRBV29-1 and TRBJ2-5; D is uncertain. Deletions cut 5 bases from V and 6 bases from J, with 13 bases between. The germline gives CDR1 SQVTM, CDR2 ANQGSEA. The CDR3 loop spans 12 amino acids. The DNA for the CDR3 is TGCAGCGTTTCACAACCCAGTCAGACCCAGTACTTC. Protein sequence: CSVSQPSQTQYF.

A word on this clonotype: A much larger clone sits a single nucleotide away, making a read error possible. The chain is built from TRBV20-1 and TRBJ2-1, with 14 bases fitting TRBD2. The V gene's germline CDR1 is DFQATT and CDR2 SNEGSKA (reference sequence). This CDR3 region has 17 residues. V dropped 6 bases and J dropped 2; count of bases not matched to a gene: 9. The chain's CDR3 is CSAWTSGGPSAYNEQFF. CDR3 nucleotides: TGCAGTGCGTGGACTAGCGGGGGGCCGAGCGCCTACAATGAGCAGTTCTTC.

This clonotype was counted many times. Written as DNA, the CDR3 is TGTGCCTCCCGCCTTCGGGCAGGCAATCAGCCCCAGCATTTT. Translating it yields CASRLRAGNQPQHF. The chain carries TRBV24-1 and TRBJ1-5; D gene uncertain. Per germline, CDR1 KGHDR and CDR2 SFDVKD. The CDR3 spans 14 residues. Trimming removed 12 bases from V and 2 bases from J, with 16 bases in between.

At least ten counts were recorded for this clonotype. V gene TRBV5-1 combines with J gene TRBJ1-1; D is undetermined. This CDR3 comprises 14 residues. Germline CDR1 is SGHRS and CDR2 is YFSETQ. Trimming took off 0 bases at V and 1 base at J, with 7 bases between the two ends. CDR3 in amino acids: CASSLDGQNTEAFF. The DNA for the CDR3 is TGCGCCAGCAGCTTGGACGGCCAGAACACTGAAGCTTTCTTT.

The table lists this clonotype with many counts. The V and J genes are TRBV28 and TRBJ2-1; possible D gene TRBD2, 5 bases. Trimming shortened V by 4 bases and J by 16 bases, and 17 bases separated the two germline ends. This CDR3 has 12 amino acids. Germline loops: CDR1 MDHEN, CDR2 SYDVKM. CDR3 nucleotides: TGTGCCAGCAGTTCCTCAATAAGGGAGTCTTTCTTC. This encodes CASSSSIRESFF.

Ten or more counts support this clonotype. The chain's CDR3 is CASSSESTEAFF. The CDR3, as DNA: TGCGCCAGCAGCTCCGAGAGCACTGAAGCTTTCTTT. This chain uses TRBV5-1 with TRBJ1-1; no clear D gene. The CDR3 runs to 12 residues. Trimming left V 3 bases short and J 4 bases short, with 7 bases between. Germline lookup yields CDR1 SGHRS and CDR2 YFSETQ.

This clonotype was counted ten times or more. The V gene is TRBV12-3 or TRBV12-4, the J gene TRBJ2-1; no reliable D call. CDR3 length: 12 amino acids. V lost 8 bases and J 6 bases, leaving 11 bases between the germline ends. CDR3 in DNA: TGTGCCAGCTGCCGTGGCCCCAATGAGCAGTTCTTC. It yields the protein CASCRGPNEQFF.

The chain uses TRBV10-3 and TRBJ2-3; D possibly corresponds to TRBD2 (6 bases). Germline CDR1 reads ENHRY; CDR2 reads SYGVKD. This CDR3 is built from 16 residues. Trimming shortened V by 2 bases and J by 2 bases, and 14 bases separated the two germline ends. The DNA of the CDR3 is TGTGCCATCAGTGAGAGGCGGGGAACCTACACAGATACGCAGTATTTT. As protein: CAISERRGTYTDTQYF.

The chain combines TRBV5-1 with TRBJ2-7; D gene unclear. This CDR3 is built from 13 residues. Trimming removed 5 bases at V and 3 bases at J, with 12 bases between. CDR1 and CDR2 (germline): SGHRS, YFSETQ. The CDR3, as DNA: TGCGCCAGCAGGCTTGCGGACGGCTACGAGCAGTACTTC. Protein sequence: CASRLADGYEQYF.

This clonotype was picked up a small number of times. This chain uses TRBV28 with TRBJ1-5; D is unclear. Trimming left V 7 bases short and J 5 bases short, with 12 bases between. This CDR3 comprises 13 residues. The germline gives CDR1 MDHEN, CDR2 SYDVKM. The CDR3 DNA follows: TGTGCCAGCACAGAGCCCGGGGATCAGCCCCAGCATTTT. It encodes CASTEPGDQPQHF.

This clonotype was recorded many times. This chain links TRBV7-2 with TRBJ2-7, with 7 nucleotides matching TRBD2. The CDR3 is 16 amino acids. Unmatched junction bases numbered 11, after V lost 5 bases and J lost 1 base. Germline lookup yields CDR1 SGHTA and CDR2 FQGNSA. In nucleotides, the CDR3 is TGTGCCAGCAGCCCAGGAGCGGGGCGTGTTTCCTACGAGCAGTACTTC. Translating gives CASSPGAGRVSYEQYF.

This clonotype has only a few counts. The V and J genes are TRBV19 and TRBJ1-1; D uncertain. Germline CDR1 reads LNHDA; CDR2 reads SQIVND (reference sequence). CDR3 length equals 11 residues. V lost 7 bases to trimming and J lost 6 bases, with 9 bases between them. CDR3 bases: TGTGCCAGTAAGCATGTGGCTGAAGCTTTCTTT. Amino acid sequence: CASKHVAEAFF.

In this sample, this clonotype turned up many times. The chain uses TRBV7-2 and TRBJ2-1, with D perhaps given as TRBD1 or TRBD2 (6 bases each). CDR1 SGHTA and CDR2 FQGNSA come from the germline V gene. CDR3 length: 15 amino acids. V lost 2 bases and J lost 2, with 10 bases in between. CDR3 sequence: CASSLRGAAYNEQFF. CDR3 sequence (DNA): TGTGCCAGCAGCTTAAGGGGGGCGGCCTACAATGAGCAGTTCTTC.

This clonotype has only a few counts. The chain is built from TRBV19 and TRBJ1-5, with no clear D. Trimming left V 3 bases short and J 3 bases short, with 9 bases between. The length of the CDR3 is 14 residues. The germline gives CDR1 LNHDA, CDR2 SQIVND (reference sequence). CDR3 region: CASSMTVNNQPQHF. CDR3 in DNA: TGTGCCAGTAGTATGACGGTTAACAATCAGCCCCAGCATTTT.

The table lists this clonotype with many counts. This chain links TRBV20-1 with TRBJ2-5; D call uncertain. V lost 3 bases to trimming and J lost 1 base, with 12 bases between them. There are 14 residues in the CDR3. Germline CDR1 DFQATT, CDR2 SNEGSKA (reference sequence). CDR3 sequence: CSASSDLGQETQYF. CDR3 bases: TGCAGTGCTAGCTCTGACCTTGGCCAAGAGACCCAGTACTTC.

This clonotype was observed many times. The genes are TRBV6-2 or TRBV6-3 and TRBJ1-1; 7 nucleotides line up with TRBD1. Germline CDR1 MNHEY, CDR2 SVGEGT. This CDR3 contains 15 residues. The trim removed 5 bases at V and 1 base at J, leaving 7 bases unmatched. The CDR3 sequence: CASSTRDRANTEAFF. Here the CDR3 DNA reads TGTGCCAGCAGTACTCGGGACAGAGCGAACACTGAAGCTTTCTTT.

This clonotype was found many times. This sequence joins TRBV7-9 and TRBJ2-1; D is uncertain. Trimming took 8 bases from V and 5 from J, leaving 13 bases between them. The CDR3 contains 13 residues. Germline V CDR1 and CDR2: SEHNR, FQNEAQ (reference sequence). The chain's CDR3 is CASARPRDNEQFF. For the CDR3, the DNA is TGTGCCAGCGCCCGGCCTAGGGACAATGAGCAGTTCTTC.

This clonotype was counted only a few times. This chain links TRBV2 with TRBJ2-5, with a tentative D call TRBD1 (6 bases). V was shortened by 5 bases and J by 4 bases, with 23 bases between the two germline ends. The CDR3 totals 17 residues. Germline CDR1 is SNHLY and CDR2 is FYNNEI. In DNA, the CDR3 is TGTGCCAGCAGTCAACGTGGGGCAGGGGACGCGGGAGAGACCCAGTACTTC. It yields the protein CASSQRGAGDAGETQYF. The full variable domain, in which reference TRBV2 and TRBJ2-5 provide the parts outside the CDR3, is EPEVTQTPSHQVTQMGQEVILRCVPISNHLYFYWYRQILGQKVEFLVSFYNNEISEKSEIFDDQFSVERPDGSNFTLKIRSTKLEDSAMYFCASSQRGAGDAGETQYFGPGTRLLVL.

The rearrangement links TRBV20-1 to TRBJ2-5, with D perhaps TRBD2 (5 bases). V was shortened by 5 bases and J by 9 bases, with 22 bases between the two germline ends. The germline V gene has CDR1 DFQATT and CDR2 SNEGSKA (reference sequence). The CDR3 is 14 residues long. Here the CDR3 reads CSAPSDGLREAQYF. The CDR3 DNA is TGCAGTGCTCCTAGTGACGGACTGAGAGAAGCCCAGTACTTC.

This clonotype has just a few counts. The chain combines TRBV7-2 with TRBJ2-5; D is uncertain. Germline CDR1 is SGHTA and CDR2 is FQGNSA. CDR3 length: 13 residues. The ends were cut back, 5 bases at V and 2 bases at J, with 9 bases in the middle. CDR3 sequence reads: CASSTGPQETQYF. CDR3 DNA sequence: TGTGCCAGCAGCACCGGACCACAAGAGACCCAGTACTTC.